Shown below are 27 T cell receptor beta chains from a single sample sequenced in a study of blood T cell repertoires in COVID-19. This table comes from immunoSEQ multiplex PCR, and its TCRdb copy is limited to in-frame clones, with some not included. Of about 320,000 clones detected, around 92% appear once; the ten largest clones hold under 7.5%. The sequenced sample consisted of peripheral blood. These receptor sequences come from a man younger than 30 who had recovered from COVID-19.

The chain carries TRBV2 and TRBJ1-2; 9 bases line up with TRBD1. The ends lost 5 bases at V and 3 bases at J; junction bases unmatched: 4. CDR3 length: 14 amino acids. Germline loops: CDR1 SNHLY, CDR2 FYNNEI. CDR3 protein: CASSIQGAYYGYTF. CDR3 coding DNA: TGTGCCAGCAGTATACAGGGGGCATACTATGGCTACACCTTC.

The chain has TRBV9 and TRBJ1-2; the D gene is possibly TRBD1 (6 bases). This CDR3 contains 15 residues. CDR1 is SGDLS, CDR2 YYNGEE, per germline. Trimming pared 0 bases from V and 4 bases from J, leaving 13 bases between. In nucleotides, the CDR3 is TGTGCCAGCAGCGTAGAAACAGGGCCGGGCTATGGCTACACCTTC. Translation gives CASSVETGPGYGYTF.

The chain combines TRBV19 with TRBJ2-5; 9 bases match TRBD1. Germline trimming cut 5 bases from V and 4 bases from J; bases unmatched to any gene: 8. CDR1 LNHDA and CDR2 SQIVND come from the germline V gene (reference sequence). The CDR3 totals 15 residues. CDR3 bases: TGTGCCAGTAGTGGACACAGGGGGCGCGGAGAGACCCAGTACTTC. Amino acids: CASSGHRGRGETQYF.

CDR3 protein: CASSHPGLAGATGELFF. The CDR3 nucleotides read TGTGCCAGCAGCCATCCGGGACTAGCGGGGGCGACCGGGGAGCTGTTTTTT. The chain joins TRBV14 to TRBJ2-2; the match to TRBD2 covers 14 bases. The length of the CDR3 is 17 residues. Trimming took 3 bases from V and 5 from J; bases not matched to a gene: 5. CDR1 SGHDN and CDR2 FVKESK come from the germline V gene.

This chain connects TRBV7-2 to TRBJ1-5; the match to TRBD1 covers 7 bases. Per the germline V gene, CDR1 is SGHTA and CDR2 is FQGNSA. V lost 1 base and J lost 10; bases outside the gene matches: 16. This CDR3 contains 17 residues. CDR3 sequence (DNA): TGTGCCAGCAGCTTAGACAGGGGTCGGATTCAGAGCAGCCCCCAGCATTTT. It codes for CASSLDRGRIQSSPQHF.

This chain links TRBV4-1 with TRBJ2-1; D not certain. The CDR3 contains 16 residues. V lost 2 bases to trimming and J lost 1 base, with 12 bases between them. CDR1 is MGHRA, CDR2 YSYEKL, per germline. Here the CDR3 reads CASSQLDILSYNEQFF. The CDR3 bases are TGCGCCAGCAGCCAATTAGACATTCTATCCTACAATGAGCAGTTCTTC.

The J gene is TRBJ1-2, the V gene TRBV5-4; D might be TRBD1 (5 bases). The CDR3 is 15 amino acids. Germline CDR1 reads SGHNT; CDR2 reads YYREEE (reference sequence). V gave up 4 bases and J gave up 4 bases, with 17 bases separating them. CDR3 nucleotides: TGTGCCAGCAGCGGGGGGAAACAGGTCTTCTATGGCTACACCTTC. Translation gives CASSGGKQVFYGYTF.

The chain joins TRBV15 to TRBJ2-3; the match to TRBD1 covers 8 bases. The CDR3 length is 17 residues. Germline V gives CDR1 LNHNV, CDR2 YYDKDF (reference sequence). The ends lost 0 bases at V and 5 bases at J; junction bases unmatched: 10. For the CDR3, the DNA is TGTGCCACCAGCAGAGAAGGGAGGCAGGGGGCGGGAGATACGCAGTATTTT. Its translation: CATSREGRQGAGDTQYF.

The J gene is TRBJ2-2, the V gene TRBV5-1, with 14 nucleotides matching TRBD2. V trimming: 7 bases; J trimming: 6 bases; junction bases outside the gene matches: 2. CDR3 length: 14 amino acids. Per germline, CDR1 SGHRS and CDR2 YFSETQ. CDR3 region: CASGGLAGAGELFF. CDR3 DNA sequence: TGCGCCAGCGGGGGACTAGCGGGAGCCGGGGAGCTGTTTTTT.

This rearrangement joins TRBV5-8 to TRBJ2-1; D is perhaps TRBD2 (6 bases). CDR1 and CDR2 (germline): SGHTS, YDEGEE. Trimming stripped 1 base from V and 2 bases from J, with 16 bases between. The CDR3 loop spans 17 amino acids. The chain's CDR3 is CASSLSTAGWAYNEQFF. DNA for the CDR3: TGTGCCAGCAGCTTGAGCACGGCGGGATGGGCCTACAATGAGCAGTTCTTC.

This clone was recorded a few times. The gene calls are TRBV2 and TRBJ1-1, with 7 bases that match TRBD1. The germline gives CDR1 SNHLY, CDR2 FYNNEI. This CDR3 is 17 amino acids long. The V segment lost 2 bases and the J segment 1 base; nucleotides outside the gene matches: 10. The CDR3 protein is CASSERGQFSSNTEAFF. DNA of the CDR3: TGTGCCAGCAGTGAAAGGGGACAGTTTTCATCGAACACTGAAGCTTTCTTT.

The gene calls are TRBV2 and TRBJ2-3; TRBD2 matches at 13 bases. V was pared by 7 bases and J by 4 bases, with 5 bases of the junction left unmatched. The CDR3 sequence is 15 residues long. Germline lookup yields CDR1 SNHLY and CDR2 FYNNEI. CDR3 in amino acids: CASKGLAGVADTQYF. The CDR3 DNA reads as TGTGCCAGCAAAGGACTAGCGGGAGTGGCAGATACGCAGTATTTT.

This clone was observed once. This chain's CDR3 is CASSAGLAGTYNEQFF. In DNA, the CDR3 is TGTGCCAGCAGCGCGGGACTAGCGGGAACCTACAATGAGCAGTTCTTC. The chain has TRBV9 and TRBJ2-1, with 13 bases lining up with TRBD2. The CDR3 covers 16 residues. In germline, CDR1 is SGDLS, CDR2 YYNGEE. V dropped 3 bases and J dropped 2; count of bases not matched to a gene: 2.

The CDR3 reads CASSIKTANNEQFF. As DNA, the CDR3 is TGTGCCAGTAGTATAAAGACAGCTAACAATGAGCAGTTCTTC. V gene TRBV19 combines with J gene TRBJ2-1, with a possible D match to TRBD1 (5 bases). With 2 bases removed from V and 5 bases from J, the gap between germline ends came to 10 bases. CDR1 and CDR2 from the germline V gene are LNHDA and SQIVND (reference sequence). The CDR3 is 14 residues long. The full variable domain, with the rest looked up from reference TRBV19 and TRBJ2-1, is DGGITQSPKYLFRKEGQNVTLSCEQNLNHDAMYWYRQDPGQGLRLIYYSQIVNDFQKGDIAEGYSVSREKKESFPLTVTSAQKNPTAFYLCASSIKTANNEQFFGPGTRLTVL.

The chain couples TRBV5-1 to TRBJ2-3; D is perhaps TRBD2 (5 bases). This CDR3 spans 12 amino acids. V was cut by 6 bases and J by 2 bases, with 7 bases left in between. CDR1 is SGHRS and CDR2 is YFSETQ in the germline V gene. Here the CDR3 reads CASNDYTDTQYF. CDR3 bases: TGCGCCAGCAACGACTACACAGATACGCAGTATTTT.

This clone was detected once. One end of the junction does not line up with germline, which may come from a read error. CDR3 amino acids: CASTLGVASPSYEQYF. CDR3 sequence (DNA): TGCGCCAGCACCTTGGGGGTAGCCTCACCTTCTTACGAGCAGTACTTC. The genes are TRBV5-1 and TRBJ2-7, with D perhaps being TRBD1 or TRBD2 (5 bases each). The CDR3 contains 16 residues. Germline lookup yields CDR1 SGHRS and CDR2 YFSETQ.

The genes are TRBV3-1 (or the pseudogene TRBV3-2) and TRBJ2-2, with D maybe TRBD2 (5 bases). V lost 2 bases and J 8 bases, leaving 6 bases between the germline ends. The CDR3 totals 12 residues. Germline CDR1 and CDR2: LGHDT and YNNKEL (reference sequence). As DNA, the CDR3 is TGTGCCAGCAGCCAACGGAGGGGGGAGCTGTTTTTT. This gives the protein CASSQRRGELFF.

This rearrangement joins TRBV27 to TRBJ1-3, with TRBD1 identical over 8 bases. With V trimmed by 4 bases and J by 2 bases, 4 bases remained unmatched. CDR3 size: 15 residues. The V gene's germline CDR1 is MNHEY and CDR2 SMNVEV (reference sequence). CDR3 sequence: CASSSQQGAGNTIYF. For the CDR3, the DNA is TGTGCCAGCAGTTCCCAACAGGGGGCTGGAAACACCATATATTTT.

The chain couples TRBV4-1 to TRBJ1-1; D not certain. Germline V gene lookup returns CDR1 MGHRA and CDR2 YSYEKL. This CDR3 is built from 13 residues. V was shortened by 1 base and J by 1 base, with 4 bases between the two germline ends. The CDR3 protein is CASSQAGNTEAFF. The CDR3 bases are TGCGCCAGCAGCCAAGCAGGGAACACTGAAGCTTTCTTT.

V and J are TRBV10-3 and TRBJ2-7, with D possibly being TRBD2 (6 bases). V lost 11 bases and J 5 bases, leaving 22 bases between the germline ends. The CDR3 is 14 amino acids. Germline values: CDR1 ENHRY, CDR2 SYGVKD. The CDR3 DNA sequence: TGTGCCCTTAGGGCGTCGGTCGGCGGGAACGAGCAGTACTTC. It specifies CALRASVGGNEQYF.

This rearrangement joins TRBV12-3 or TRBV12-4 to TRBJ1-4, with a tentative D call TRBD1 (5 bases). V gave up 2 bases and J gave up 15 bases, with 10 bases separating them. The CDR3 loop spans 11 amino acids. CDR3 protein: CASSLKQAVFF. The DNA for the CDR3 is TGTGCCAGCAGTTTAAAACAGGCGGTGTTTTTT.

The CDR3 region is CASSFGGRNYEQYF. CDR3 nucleotide sequence: TGTGCCAGCAGCTTCGGGGGGCGAAACTACGAGCAGTACTTC. V gene TRBV5-4 combines with J gene TRBJ2-7; possible D gene TRBD2, 7 bases. The germline gives CDR1 SGHNT, CDR2 YYREEE (reference sequence). CDR3 size: 14 residues. V lost 2 bases, J lost 3 bases, and 12 bases lay in between.

The chain employs TRBV5-1 and TRBJ1-1; weak D call: TRBD1 (6 bases). CDR3 length: 14 amino acids. Looked up from germline, CDR1 is SGHRS and CDR2 is YFSETQ. V lost 7 bases and J lost 6, with 19 bases in between. CDR3 amino acids: CASYREGGSAEAFF. The CDR3 region has the DNA TGCGCCAGCTACCGGGAGGGGGGTTCGGCTGAAGCTTTCTTT.

The chain combines TRBV19 with TRBJ2-7, with D possibly matching TRBD2 (5 bases). From germline, CDR1 is LNHDA and CDR2 SQIVND (reference sequence). The CDR3 runs 14 residues. Deletions cut 4 bases from V and 5 bases from J, with 15 bases between. CDR3 sequence (DNA): TGTGCCAGTAGTAACCCCGGGGTAAGGAACGAGCAGTACTTC. Encoded protein: CASSNPGVRNEQYF.

The chain carries TRBV10-1 and TRBJ2-3; D is uncertain. Germline values: CDR1 WNHNN, CDR2 SYGVQD (reference sequence). This CDR3 spans 17 amino acids. The V and J ends lost 4 bases and 0 bases respectively, with 17 bases between them. The DNA of the CDR3 is TGCGCCAGCAGTGTAGAAGCCCTCACCCGAAGCACAGATACGCAGTATTTT. This encodes CASSVEALTRSTDTQYF.

The chain uses TRBV5-1 and TRBJ2-1, with 8 nucleotides matching TRBD1. Germline CDR1 SGHRS, CDR2 YFSETQ. The CDR3 loop spans 13 amino acids. With V trimmed by 2 bases and J by 7 bases, 2 bases remained unmatched. CDR3 sequence reads: CASSLNRGNEQFF. CDR3 in DNA: TGCGCCAGCAGCTTAAACAGGGGGAATGAGCAGTTCTTC.

In its sample, this clone was seen once. The rearrangement uses TRBV6-5 and TRBJ2-7; TRBD1 matches 7 bases. This CDR3 has 13 residues. Germline V gene sequence: CDR1 MNHEY, CDR2 SVGAGI. Trimming cost V 9 bases and J 6 bases; bases outside gene matches: 11. This chain's CDR3 is CASEQGSVSEQYF. CDR3 in DNA: TGTGCCAGTGAACAGGGGTCAGTTAGCGAGCAGTACTTC.